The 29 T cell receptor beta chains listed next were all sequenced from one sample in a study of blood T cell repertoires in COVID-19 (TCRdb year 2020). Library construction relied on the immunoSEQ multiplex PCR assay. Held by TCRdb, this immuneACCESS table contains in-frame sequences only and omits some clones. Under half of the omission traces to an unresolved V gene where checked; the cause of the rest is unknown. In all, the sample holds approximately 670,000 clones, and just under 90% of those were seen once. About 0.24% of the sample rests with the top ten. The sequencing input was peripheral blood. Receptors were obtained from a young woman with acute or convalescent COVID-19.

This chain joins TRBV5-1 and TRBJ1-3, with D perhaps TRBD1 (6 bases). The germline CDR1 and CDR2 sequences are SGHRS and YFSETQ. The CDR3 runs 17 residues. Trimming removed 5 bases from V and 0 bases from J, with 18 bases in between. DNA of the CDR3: TGCGCCAGCAGTTCCACTACCGGGACACTCTCTGGAAACACCATATATTTT. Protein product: CASSSTTGTLSGNTIYF.

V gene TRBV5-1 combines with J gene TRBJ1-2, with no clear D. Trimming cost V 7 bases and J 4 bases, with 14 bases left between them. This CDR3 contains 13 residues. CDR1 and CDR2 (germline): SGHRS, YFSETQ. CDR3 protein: CASGSKEAYGYTF. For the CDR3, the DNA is TGCGCCAGCGGATCCAAGGAGGCCTATGGCTACACCTTC.

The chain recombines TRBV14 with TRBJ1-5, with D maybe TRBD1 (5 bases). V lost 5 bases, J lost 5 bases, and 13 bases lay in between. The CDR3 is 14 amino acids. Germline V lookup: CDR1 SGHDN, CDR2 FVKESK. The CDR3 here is CASSKAGLDQPQHF. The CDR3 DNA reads TGTGCCAGCAGCAAGGCGGGGCTTGATCAGCCCCAGCATTTT.

The CDR3 is CSARLQEKLFF. The CDR3 DNA sequence: TGCAGTGCTAGATTACAAGAAAAACTGTTTTTT. The chain has TRBV20-1 and TRBJ1-4; D gene unclear. V was clipped by 2 bases and J by 8 bases, with 6 bases between them. Germline CDR1 reads DFQATT; CDR2 reads SNEGSKA (reference sequence). This CDR3 has 11 residues.

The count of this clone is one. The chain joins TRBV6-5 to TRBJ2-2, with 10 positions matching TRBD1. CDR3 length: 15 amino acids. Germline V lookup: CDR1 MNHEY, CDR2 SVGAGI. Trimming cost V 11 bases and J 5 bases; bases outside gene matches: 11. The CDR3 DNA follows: TGTGCCTCACCCCGGACAGGGGGTGATACCGGGGAGCTGTTTTTT. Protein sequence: CASPRTGGDTGELFF.

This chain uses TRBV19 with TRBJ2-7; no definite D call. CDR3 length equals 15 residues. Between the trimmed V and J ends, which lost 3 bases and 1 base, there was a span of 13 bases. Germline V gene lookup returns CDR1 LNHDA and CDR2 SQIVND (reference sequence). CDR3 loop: CASSMGFGSSYEQYF. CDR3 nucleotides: TGTGCCAGTAGTATGGGTTTCGGGTCTTCCTACGAGCAGTACTTC.

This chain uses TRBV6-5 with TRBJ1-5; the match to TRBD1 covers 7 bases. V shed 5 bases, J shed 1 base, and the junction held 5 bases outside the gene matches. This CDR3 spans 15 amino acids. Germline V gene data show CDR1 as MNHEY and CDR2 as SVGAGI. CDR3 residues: CASSPGGSSNQPQHF. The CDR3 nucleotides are TGTGCCAGCAGTCCAGGGGGTAGCAGCAATCAGCCCCAGCATTTT.

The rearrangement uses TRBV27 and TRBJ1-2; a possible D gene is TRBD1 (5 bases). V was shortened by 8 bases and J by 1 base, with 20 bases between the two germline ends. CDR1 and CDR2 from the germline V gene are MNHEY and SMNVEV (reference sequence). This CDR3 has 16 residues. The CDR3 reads CASGVGFGGNNYGYTF. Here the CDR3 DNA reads TGTGCCAGCGGCGTCGGTTTCGGGGGGAATAACTATGGCTACACCTTC.

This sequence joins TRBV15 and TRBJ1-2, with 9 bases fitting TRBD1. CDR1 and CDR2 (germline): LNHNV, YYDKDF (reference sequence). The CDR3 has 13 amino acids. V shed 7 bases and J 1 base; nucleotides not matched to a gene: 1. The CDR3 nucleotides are TGTGCCACCACGGGACAGGGTAACTATGGCTACACCTTC. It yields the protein CATTGQGNYGYTF. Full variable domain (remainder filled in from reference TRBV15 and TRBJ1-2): DAMVIQNPRYQVTQFGKPVTLSCSQTLNHNVMYWYQQKSSQAPKLLFHYYDKDFNNEADTPDNFQSRRPNTSFCFLDIRSPGLGDTAMYLCATTGQGNYGYTFGSGTRLTVV.

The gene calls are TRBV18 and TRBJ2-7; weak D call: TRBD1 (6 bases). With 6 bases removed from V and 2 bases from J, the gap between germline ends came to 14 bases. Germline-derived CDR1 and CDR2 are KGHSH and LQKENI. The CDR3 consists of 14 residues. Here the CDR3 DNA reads TGTGCCAGCTCCACTGGGGGCCTCACCTACGAGCAGTACTTC. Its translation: CASSTGGLTYEQYF.

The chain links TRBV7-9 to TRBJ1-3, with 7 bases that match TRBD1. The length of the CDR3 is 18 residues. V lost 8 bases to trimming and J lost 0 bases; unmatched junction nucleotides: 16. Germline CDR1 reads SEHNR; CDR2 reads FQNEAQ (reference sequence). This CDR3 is CASSRDRPKYISGNTIYF. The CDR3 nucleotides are TGTGCCAGCTCCAGGGACAGACCTAAGTATATCTCTGGAAACACCATATATTTT.

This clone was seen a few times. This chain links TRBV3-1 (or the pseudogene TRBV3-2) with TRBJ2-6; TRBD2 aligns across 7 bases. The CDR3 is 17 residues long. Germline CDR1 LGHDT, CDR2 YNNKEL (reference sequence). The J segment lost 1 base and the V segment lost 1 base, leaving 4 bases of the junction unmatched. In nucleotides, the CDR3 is TGTGCCAGCAGCCAAGTAACTAGCGATTCTGGGGCCAACGTCCTGACTTTC. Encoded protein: CASSQVTSDSGANVLTF.

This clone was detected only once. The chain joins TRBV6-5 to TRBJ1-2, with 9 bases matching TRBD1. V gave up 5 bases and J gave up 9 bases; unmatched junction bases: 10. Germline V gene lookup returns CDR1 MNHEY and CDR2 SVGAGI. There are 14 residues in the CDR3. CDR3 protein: CASSPRTGVISYTF. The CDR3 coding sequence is TGTGCCAGCAGTCCCCGGACAGGGGTTATTAGCTACACCTTC.

The CDR3 sequence is CASSQKTGLPPALVPRYGYTF. The CDR3 nucleotides are TGTGCCAGCAGCCAGAAGACAGGGCTGCCCCCCGCGCTAGTGCCGCGCTATGGCTACACCTTC. The gene calls are TRBV3-1 (or the pseudogene TRBV3-2) and TRBJ1-2, with 7 nucleotides matching TRBD1. The CDR3 has 21 residues. The ends lost 3 bases at V and 4 bases at J; junction bases unmatched: 26. CDR1 and CDR2 from the germline V gene are LGHDT and YNNKEL (reference sequence).

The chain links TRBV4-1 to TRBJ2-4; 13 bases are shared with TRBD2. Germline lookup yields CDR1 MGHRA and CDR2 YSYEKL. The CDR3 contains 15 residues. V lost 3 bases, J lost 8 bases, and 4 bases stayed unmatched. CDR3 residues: CASSHRTSGGDIQYF. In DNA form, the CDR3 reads TGCGCCAGCAGCCATAGGACTAGCGGGGGAGACATTCAGTACTTC.

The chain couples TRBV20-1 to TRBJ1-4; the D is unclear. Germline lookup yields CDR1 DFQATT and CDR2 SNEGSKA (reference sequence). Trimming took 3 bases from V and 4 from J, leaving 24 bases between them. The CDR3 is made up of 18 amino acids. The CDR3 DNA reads TGCAGTGCTAGTCGGGCGGGAGTATCTTGGGTAGATAATGAAAAACTGTTTTTT. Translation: CSASRAGVSWVDNEKLFF.

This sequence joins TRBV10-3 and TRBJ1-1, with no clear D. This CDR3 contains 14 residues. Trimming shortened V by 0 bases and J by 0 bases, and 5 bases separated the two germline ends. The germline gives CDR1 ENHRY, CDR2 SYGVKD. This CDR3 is CAISESGLNTEAFF. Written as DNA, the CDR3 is TGTGCCATCAGTGAGTCGGGCCTGAACACTGAAGCTTTCTTT.

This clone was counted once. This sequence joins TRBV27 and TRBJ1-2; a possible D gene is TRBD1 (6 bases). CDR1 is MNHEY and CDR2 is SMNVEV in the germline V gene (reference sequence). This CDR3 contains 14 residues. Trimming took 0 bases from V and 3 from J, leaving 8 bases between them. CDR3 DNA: TGTGCCAGCAGTTTATCGAGGACAGACTATGGCTACACCTTC. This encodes CASSLSRTDYGYTF.

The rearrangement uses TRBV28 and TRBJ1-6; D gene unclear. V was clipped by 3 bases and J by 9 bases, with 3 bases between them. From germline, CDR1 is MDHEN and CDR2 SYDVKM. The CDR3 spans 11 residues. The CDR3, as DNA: TGTGCCAGCAGTTTGAGTTCACCCCTCCACTTT. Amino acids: CASSLSSPLHF.

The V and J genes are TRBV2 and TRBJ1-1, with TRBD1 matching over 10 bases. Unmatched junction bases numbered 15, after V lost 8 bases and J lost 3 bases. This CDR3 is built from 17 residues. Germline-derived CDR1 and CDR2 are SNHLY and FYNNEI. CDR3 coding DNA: TGTGCCAGCGGCGAAGGGACAGGGGTTATTACGGACACTGAAGCTTTCTTT. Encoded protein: CASGEGTGVITDTEAFF.

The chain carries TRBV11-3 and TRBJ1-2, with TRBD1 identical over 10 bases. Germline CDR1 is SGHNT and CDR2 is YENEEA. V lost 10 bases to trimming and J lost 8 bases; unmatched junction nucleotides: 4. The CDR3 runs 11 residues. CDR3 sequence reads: CANGTGEGYTF. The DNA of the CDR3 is TGTGCCAACGGGACAGGGGAAGGCTACACCTTC.

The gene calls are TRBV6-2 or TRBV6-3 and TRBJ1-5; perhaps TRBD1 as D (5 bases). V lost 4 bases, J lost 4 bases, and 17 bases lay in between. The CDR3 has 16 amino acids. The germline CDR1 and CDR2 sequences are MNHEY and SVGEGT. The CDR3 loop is CASSLPHEGRNQPQHF. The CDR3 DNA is TGTGCCAGCAGTTTACCTCATGAGGGGAGGAATCAGCCCCAGCATTTT.

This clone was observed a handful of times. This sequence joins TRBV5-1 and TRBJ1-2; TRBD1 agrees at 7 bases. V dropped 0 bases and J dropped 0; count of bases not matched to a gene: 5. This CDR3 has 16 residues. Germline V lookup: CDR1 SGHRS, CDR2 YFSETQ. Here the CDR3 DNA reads TGCGCCAGCAGCTTGGGAGGACAGGCTACTAACTATGGCTACACCTTC. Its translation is CASSLGGQATNYGYTF. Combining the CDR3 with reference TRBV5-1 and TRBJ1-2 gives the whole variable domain KAGVTQTPRYLIKTRGQQVTLSCSPISGHRSVSWYQQTPGQGLQFLFEYFSETQRNKGNFPGRFSGRQFSNSRSEMNVSTLELGDSALYLCASSLGGQATNYGYTFGSGTRLTVV.

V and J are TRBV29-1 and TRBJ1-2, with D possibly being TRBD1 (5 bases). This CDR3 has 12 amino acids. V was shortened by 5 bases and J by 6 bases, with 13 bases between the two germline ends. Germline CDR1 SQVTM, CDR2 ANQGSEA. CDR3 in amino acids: CSVTGPSDGYTF. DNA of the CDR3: TGCAGCGTTACAGGACCGTCTGATGGCTACACCTTC. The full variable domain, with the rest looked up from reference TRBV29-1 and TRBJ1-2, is SAVISQKPSRDICQRGTSLTIQCQVDSQVTMMFWYRQQPGQSLTLIATANQGSEATYESGFVIDKFPISRPNLTFSTLTVSNMSPEDSSIYLCSVTGPSDGYTFGSGTRLTVV.

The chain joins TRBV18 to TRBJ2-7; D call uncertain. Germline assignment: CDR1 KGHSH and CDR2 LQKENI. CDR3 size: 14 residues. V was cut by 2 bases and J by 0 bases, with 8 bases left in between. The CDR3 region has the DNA TGTGCCAGCTCACCATCAGGTTACTCCTACGAGCAGTACTTC. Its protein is CASSPSGYSYEQYF.

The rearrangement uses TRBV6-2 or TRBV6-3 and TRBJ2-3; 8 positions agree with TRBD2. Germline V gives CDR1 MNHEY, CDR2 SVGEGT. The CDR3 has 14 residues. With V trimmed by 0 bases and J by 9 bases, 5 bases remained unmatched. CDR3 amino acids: CASSYSLGGGTQYF. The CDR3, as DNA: TGTGCCAGCAGTTACTCACTTGGCGGGGGGACGCAGTATTTT.

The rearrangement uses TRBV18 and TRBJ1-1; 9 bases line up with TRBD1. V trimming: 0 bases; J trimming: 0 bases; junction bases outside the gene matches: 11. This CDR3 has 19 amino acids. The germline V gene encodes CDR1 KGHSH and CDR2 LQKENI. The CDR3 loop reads CASSPPFRDRAWMNTEAFF. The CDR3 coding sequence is TGTGCCAGCTCACCACCATTCCGGGACAGGGCCTGGATGAACACTGAAGCTTTCTTT.

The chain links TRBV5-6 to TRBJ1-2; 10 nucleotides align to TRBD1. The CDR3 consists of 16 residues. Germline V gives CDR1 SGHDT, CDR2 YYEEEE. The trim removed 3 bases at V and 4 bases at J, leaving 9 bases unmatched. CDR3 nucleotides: TGTGCCAGCAGCTACCCCAAGGGACAGGGGACCTATGGCTACACCTTC. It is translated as CASSYPKGQGTYGYTF.

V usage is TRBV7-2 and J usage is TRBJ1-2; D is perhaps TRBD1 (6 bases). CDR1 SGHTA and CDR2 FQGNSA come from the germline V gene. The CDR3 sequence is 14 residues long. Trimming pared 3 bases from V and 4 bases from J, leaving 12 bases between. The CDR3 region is CASSLGLQGYGYTF. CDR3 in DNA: TGTGCCAGCAGCTTGGGCCTACAGGGCTATGGCTACACCTTC.